A selection of T cell receptor beta chains follows, all from one sample in a study of T cell changes during pregnancy in multiple sclerosis. TCRdb keeps only in-frame clones here, not all; method: immunoSEQ multiplex PCR. The sample carries about 49,000 clones, around 90% recorded once. Specimen: peripheral blood, collected after pregnancy. The receptors stem from a female donor in good health, enrolled as a control in a pregnancy study. Both conserved end residues are part of each CDR3. Size is omitted from some rows. Given values are once, few, many or a class for expanded clones.

v_gene	j_gene	abundance	CDR3aa
TRBV29-1	TRBJ2-5	-	CSVGGTGAEVETQYF
TRBV2	TRBJ2-2	-	CASRADRGGTGELFF
TRBV11-2	TRBJ2-7	-	CASSFTGSYEQYF
TRBV6-4	TRBJ2-7	-	CASSEDRGSYEQYF
TRBV27	TRBJ1-4	-	CASSFGGPNEKLFF
TRBV19	TRBJ2-7	-	CASSIGDQYEQYF
TRBV28	TRBJ1-2	-	CASRTGGLRGGYTF
TRBV11-2	TRBJ1-1	-	CASSPRTGSNTEAFF
TRBV7-3	TRBJ2-1	once	CASSALAGGLPNEQFF
TRBV30	TRBJ2-7	few	CASHQGGYEQYF
TRBV7-2	TRBJ1-4	-	CASSSGTQEKLFF
TRBV29-1	TRBJ1-2	-	CSVLLGTGDGYTF
TRBV6-4	TRBJ1-2	once	CASSRTGDYGYTF
TRBV25-1	TRBJ2-5	-	CASSAGQGSVGETQYF
TRBV4-2	TRBJ2-1	-	CASSQAGGGNEQFF
TRBV5-5	TRBJ1-2	-	CASSFGVSGYTF
TRBV7-8	TRBJ1-1	-	CASSLIDRGNTEAFF
TRBV5-1	TRBJ2-2	-	CASSSSGTGNTGELFF
TRBV20-1	TRBJ2-1	-	CLGVAGGEQFF
TRBV9	TRBJ1-1	few	CASSTQGRGTEAFF
TRBV6-5	TRBJ2-7	once	CASSSTGQQYF
TRBV6-5	TRBJ1-6	-	CASSRTGDNSPLHF
TRBV9	TRBJ2-7	-	CASSVDQATYEQYF
TRBV7-2	TRBJ1-1	once	CASSRDRAGTEAFF
TRBV5-8	TRBJ1-5	-	CASRQTGLYSNQPQHF
TRBV6-1	TRBJ2-7	once	CASSEGGGPYEQYF
TRBV18	TRBJ1-2	once	CASSLQRTGSYGYTF
TRBV15	TRBJ2-6	-	CATSRAGAAGANVLTF
TRBV27	TRBJ2-7	-	CASSLSDREYEQYF
TRBV7-8	TRBJ2-6	-	CASSSGRSEANVLTF
TRBV13	TRBJ2-5	-	CASSSPGTEETQYF
TRBV5-1	TRBJ2-1	-	CASSLVGDEQFF
TRBV9	TRBJ2-5	-	CASSDSTGGLETQYF
TRBV2	TRBJ2-7	-	CASSEAVSKTGGEYF
TRBV5-1	TRBJ2-3	-	CASSLRPGGGSTDTQYF
TRBV30	TRBJ2-4	-	CAWDRVAKNIQYF
TRBV19	TRBJ1-4	-	CASSPGTGGVEEKLFF
TRBV30	TRBJ1-2	-	CAWSVLADPKVGGYTF
TRBV28	TRBJ1-2	-	CASSSQPTWNGYTF
TRBV28	TRBJ1-2	-	CASRATGGGYGYTF
TRBV6-5	TRBJ2-3	-	CASSFGRATDTQYF
TRBV28	TRBJ1-4	-	CATCPGTGNEKLFF
TRBV13	TRBJ2-1	-	CASSLGRGSYNEQFF
TRBV10-3	TRBJ2-3	-	CAISDPGQGKDTQYF
TRBV9	TRBJ2-2	-	CASSTRTGRTGELFF
TRBV5-1	TRBJ1-6	-	CASSLARDSPLHF
TRBV7-3	TRBJ2-1	-	CASSLTHLLGEQFF
TRBV9	TRBJ1-4	once	CASSFSATATNEKLFF
TRBV6-1	TRBJ1-1	-	CASRPTGALGSFF
TRBV6-5	TRBJ2-3	once	CASSYTGRVYTDTQYF